Reported below is one TCR beta chain. TCRdb's table, derived via immunoSEQ multiplex PCR, lists solely in-frame clones and lacks some. The sample lists 75,000 to 100,000 clones; about 95% were seen once. The CDR3 has 14 residues. CDR1 is GTSNPN, CDR2 SVGIG, per germline (reference sequence). The J segment lost 12 bases and the V segment lost 1 base, leaving 10 bases of the junction unmatched. The data were obtained in a study of technical replicates of blood from a few donors. This chain connects TRBV30 to TRBJ1-4; 8 nucleotides align to TRBD1. Input material: T cells isolated from PBMCs. This TCR was recovered from a human donor in good health. The CDR3 coding sequence is TGTGCCTGGAGTGCTACAGGGGGGAGGAGTGAACTGTTTTTT. Protein sequence: CAWSATGGRSELFF.